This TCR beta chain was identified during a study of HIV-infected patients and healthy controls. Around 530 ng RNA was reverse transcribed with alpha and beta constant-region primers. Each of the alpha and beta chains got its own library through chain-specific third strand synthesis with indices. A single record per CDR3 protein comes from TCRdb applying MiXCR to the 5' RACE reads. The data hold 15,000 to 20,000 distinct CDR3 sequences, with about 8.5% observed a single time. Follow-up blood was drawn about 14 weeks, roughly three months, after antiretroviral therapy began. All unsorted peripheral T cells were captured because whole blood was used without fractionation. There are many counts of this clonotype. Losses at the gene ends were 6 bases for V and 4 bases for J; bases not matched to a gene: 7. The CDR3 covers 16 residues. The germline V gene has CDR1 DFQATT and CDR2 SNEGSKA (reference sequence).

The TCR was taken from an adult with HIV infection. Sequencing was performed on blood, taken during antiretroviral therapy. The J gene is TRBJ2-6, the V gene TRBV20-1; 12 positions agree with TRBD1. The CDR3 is CSAWDRGPMGANVLTF. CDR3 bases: TGCAGTGCCTGGGACAGGGGGCCAATGGGGGCCAACGTCCTGACTTTC.